This passage covers 13 T cell receptor beta chains from one sample sequenced in a study of CD8+ T cells in alopecia areata. Sequencing templates came from extracted RNA that was reverse transcribed into cDNA. This table comes from immunoSEQ multiplex PCR, and its TCRdb copy is limited to in-frame clones, with some not included. This repertoire shows some 170,000 clones, 58% found once; its top ten account for more than 15%. Noted treatment: oral pan-JAK inhibitor, 5-10 mg twice daily. The sample consisted of CD4+ T cells sorted from blood, taken at approximately week 60, from a patient treated with tofacitinib. These receptors all stem from a human donor with alopecia areata.

DNA of the CDR3: TGCAGCGTTGAATGGCTGAATACAAATACGCAGTATTTT. It specifies CSVEWLNTNTQYF. The chain combines TRBV29-1 with TRBJ2-3; no clear D gene. Trimming removed 2 bases from V and 7 bases from J, with 13 bases in between. Germline V gene lookup returns CDR1 SQVTM and CDR2 ANQGSEA. The CDR3 covers 13 residues.

The chain is built from TRBV18 and TRBJ2-2; D call uncertain. CDR3 size: 15 residues. V lost 3 bases to trimming and J lost 0 bases, with 8 bases between them. Per germline, CDR1 KGHSH and CDR2 LQKENI. The CDR3 DNA sequence: TGTGCCAGCTCACCGCTCTGGGCGAACACCGGGGAGCTGTTTTTT. This codes for CASSPLWANTGELFF.

This CDR3 reads CASSSDRRTPYEQYF. Written as DNA, the CDR3 is TGTGCCAGCAGCTCCGACAGGAGAACGCCCTACGAGCAGTACTTC. The chain employs TRBV7-9 and TRBJ2-7; the D gene is possibly TRBD1 (6 bases). Per germline, CDR1 SEHNR and CDR2 FQNEAQ (reference sequence). CDR3 length equals 15 residues. V was cut by 4 bases and J by 2 bases, with 15 bases left in between.

V is TRBV7-9 and J is TRBJ2-2; D might be TRBD1 (6 bases). The CDR3 covers 14 residues. CDR1 is SEHNR and CDR2 is FQNEAQ in the germline V gene (reference sequence). V lost 5 bases and J lost 5, with 12 bases in between. The CDR3 sequence is CASSVRTDTGELFF. Written as DNA, the CDR3 is TGTGCCAGCAGCGTGCGGACAGATACCGGGGAGCTGTTTTTT.

This clone was seen just once. The chain couples TRBV15 to TRBJ2-6; D uncertain. The V end was cut by 6 bases, the J end by 0 bases, with 9 bases between. This CDR3 has 15 residues. Per the germline V gene, CDR1 is LNHNV and CDR2 is YYDKDF (reference sequence). CDR3 DNA: TGTGCCACCAGTTCAGTGAGCTCTGGGGCCAACGTCCTGACTTTC. Encoded protein: CATSSVSSGANVLTF.

This rearrangement joins TRBV7-2 to TRBJ2-1; D might be TRBD2 (5 bases). From germline, CDR1 is SGHTA and CDR2 FQGNSA. V dropped 2 bases and J dropped 10 bases, with 9 bases sitting between them. This CDR3 is 12 amino acids long. CDR3 residues: CASSLPGNEQFF. CDR3 coding DNA: TGTGCCAGCAGCTTACCGGGAAACGAGCAGTTCTTC.

The chain uses TRBV6-4 and TRBJ1-2; D possibly corresponds to TRBD1 (6 bases). Trimming took off 6 bases at V and 7 bases at J, with 18 bases between the two ends. The CDR3 has 14 residues. Germline V gives CDR1 MRHNA, CDR2 SNTAGT. Here the CDR3 DNA reads TGTGCCAGCAGAAAAGATTGGGACACCGGTGGCTACACCTTC. It translates to CASRKDWDTGGYTF.

This clone has more than one count but fewer than ten. The chain uses TRBV6-1 and TRBJ1-2, with D maybe TRBD1 (5 bases). This CDR3 spans 13 amino acids. CDR1 and CDR2 (germline): MNHNS, SASEGT. V shed 5 bases and J shed 4 bases, with 11 bases lying between them. Written as DNA, the CDR3 is TGTGCCAGCAGTCCCGGGACCTTCTATGGCTACACCTTC. This codes for CASSPGTFYGYTF.

This clone was found a few times. The chain combines TRBV27 with TRBJ2-7, with a tentative D call TRBD2 (5 bases). The CDR3 extends over 14 amino acids. The germline V gene encodes CDR1 MNHEY and CDR2 SMNVEV (reference sequence). V was pared by 2 bases and J by 1 base, with 9 bases between. CDR3 bases: TGTGCCAGCAGTTTAAACGGGATATCCTACGAGCAGTACTTC. This encodes CASSLNGISYEQYF.

The chain recombines TRBV29-1 with TRBJ1-1; tentatively, D is TRBD1 (6 bases). Looked up from germline, CDR1 is SQVTM and CDR2 is ANQGSEA. This CDR3 region has 13 residues. V was clipped by 6 bases and J by 3 bases, with 14 bases between them. The CDR3 DNA follows: TGCAGCGTATCAGGGGTAATACACACTGAAGCTTTCTTT. It is translated as CSVSGVIHTEAFF.

The chain recombines TRBV5-1 with TRBJ2-7, with TRBD2 matching over 9 bases. CDR3 length equals 17 residues. Germline values: CDR1 SGHRS, CDR2 YFSETQ. J lost 2 bases, V lost 3 bases, and 12 bases had no gene match. The CDR3 here is CASSSASSTSGTYEQYF. The CDR3 bases are TGCGCCAGCAGCTCCGCTTCCTCGACTAGCGGAACCTACGAGCAGTACTTC.

The chain's CDR3 is CSVGGNEQYF. CDR3 DNA sequence: TGCAGCGTTGGTGGAAACGAGCAGTACTTC. The rearrangement uses TRBV29-1 and TRBJ2-7; D not certain. Germline V gene lookup returns CDR1 SQVTM and CDR2 ANQGSEA. This CDR3 comprises 10 residues. Trimming left V 4 bases short and J 5 bases short, with 6 bases between.

This clone turned up a few times. The chain links TRBV15 to TRBJ1-5; D is ambiguous. This CDR3 is 15 amino acids long. Deletions cut 0 bases from V and 3 bases from J, with 9 bases between. CDR1 LNHNV and CDR2 YYDKDF come from the germline V gene (reference sequence). The CDR3 here is CATSRDLTANQPQHF. Here the CDR3 DNA reads TGTGCCACCAGCAGAGATTTAACAGCCAATCAGCCCCAGCATTTT.